This TCR beta chain was identified in a study of T cells in Graves' hyperthyroidism and ophthalmopathy. Amplification yielded TCR beta CDR3 regions, with RNA transcripts as the source. The study used the HTBI primer set for a first-round RT-PCR of the TCR CDR3. TCRdb used MiXCR to reprocess the multiplex PCR reads, holding one entry per CDR3 protein. The sample includes about 740,000 distinct CDR3 sequences, 14% of them seen just once. There are many counts of this clonotype. The antigen remains undetermined. Study-wide findings and caveats: The model predicted ophthalmopathy a median roughly six months before onset.

This CDR3 contains 15 residues. Trimming left V 5 bases short and J 1 base short, with 15 bases between. Germline V lookup: CDR1 SGHTA, CDR2 FQGNSA. The sample comprised blood. The chain carries TRBV7-2 and TRBJ2-7; no firm D call. The receptor comes from a woman in her late teens or twenties with Graves' hyperthyroidism. The CDR3 is CASSRTLESSYEQYF. CDR3 DNA: TGTGCCAGCAGCCGGACGCTAGAATCGTCCTACGAGCAGTACTTC. Drawing the rest from reference TRBV7-2 and TRBJ2-7, the complete variable domain is GAGVSQSPSNKVTEKGKDVELRCDPISGHTALYWYRQSLGQGLEFLIYFQGNSAPDKSGLPSDRFSAERTGGSVSTLTIQRTQQEDSAVYLCASSRTLESSYEQYFGPGTRLTVT.